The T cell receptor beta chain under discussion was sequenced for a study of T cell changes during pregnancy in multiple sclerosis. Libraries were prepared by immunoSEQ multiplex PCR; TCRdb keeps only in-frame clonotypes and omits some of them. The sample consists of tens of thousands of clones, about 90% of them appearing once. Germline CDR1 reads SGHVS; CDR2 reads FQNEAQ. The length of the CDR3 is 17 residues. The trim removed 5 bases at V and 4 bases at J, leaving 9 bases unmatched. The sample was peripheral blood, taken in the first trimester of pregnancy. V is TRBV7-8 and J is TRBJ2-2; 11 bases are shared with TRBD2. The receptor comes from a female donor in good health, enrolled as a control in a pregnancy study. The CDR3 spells CASSANILAGGTGELFF. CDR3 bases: TGTGCCAGCAGCGCCAACATCCTAGCGGGGGGCACCGGGGAGCTGTTTTTT.